What follows are 29 T cell receptor beta chains derived from one specimen sequenced in a study of T cells after yellow fever vaccination. TCRdb redid the calling of the 5' RACE reads with MiXCR, one entry per CDR3 protein. The sample lists 450,000 to 600,000 distinct CDR3 sequences; 17% were seen once. The specimen was PBMCs, collected roughly 5 days after the first yellow fever vaccination. Every receptor here comes from a man in his late teens or twenties who received the YFV17D yellow fever vaccine.

The genes are TRBV20-1 and TRBJ2-2; D might be TRBD1 (6 bases). In germline, CDR1 is DFQATT, CDR2 SNEGSKA (reference sequence). The V gene lost 3 bases and the J gene lost 2 bases, with 13 bases spanning the gap. CDR3 length: 15 residues. The CDR3 DNA sequence: TGCAGTGCTAGGGCCGGGGACACCAACACCGGGGAGCTGTTTTTT. This encodes CSARAGDTNTGELFF.

The table lists this clonotype with a few counts. The chain carries TRBV9 and TRBJ1-3, with unresolved D. The CDR3 has 14 residues. From germline, CDR1 is SGDLS and CDR2 YYNGEE. The germline V and J ends were trimmed by 0 bases and 2 bases, with 6 bases remaining between them. The CDR3 spells CASSVEAAGNTIYF. CDR3 in DNA: TGTGCCAGCAGCGTAGAAGCAGCTGGAAACACCATATATTTT.

This chain joins TRBV5-5 and TRBJ1-1, with TRBD1 as a possible D gene (6 bases). This CDR3 contains 14 residues. V was cut by 0 bases and J by 5 bases, with 11 bases left in between. The V gene's germline CDR1 is SGHKS and CDR2 YYEKEE (reference sequence). CDR3 coding DNA: TGTGCCAGCAGCTTGGACAGGGCCATTACTGAAGCTTTCTTT. Residues: CASSLDRAITEAFF.

V is TRBV4-1 and J is TRBJ1-5; possibly TRBD1 for D (6 bases). Between the trimmed V and J ends, which lost 0 bases and 2 bases, there was a span of 11 bases. The CDR3 has 16 residues. Looked up from germline, CDR1 is MGHRA and CDR2 is YSYEKL. The CDR3 here is CASSQDSSGGNQPQHF. The CDR3 DNA reads TGCGCCAGCAGCCAAGATTCTTCAGGGGGCAATCAGCCCCAGCATTTT.

The V and J genes are TRBV5-1 and TRBJ1-2; D unresolved. Germline values: CDR1 SGHRS, CDR2 YFSETQ. This CDR3 region has 16 residues. V was cut by 3 bases and J by 6 bases, with 21 bases left in between. This CDR3 is CASSSPARGADDGYTF. The CDR3 DNA reads TGCGCCAGCAGCTCACCCGCCCGGGGTGCTGATGATGGCTACACCTTC.

The CDR3 sequence is CASSYVAGGYTDTQYF. In DNA, the CDR3 is TGTGCCAGCAGTTACGTTGCGGGGGGGTACACAGATACGCAGTATTTT. The chain recombines TRBV6-5 with TRBJ2-3; 9 positions match TRBD2. Germline V gene data show CDR1 as MNHEY and CDR2 as SVGAGI. J gave up 2 bases and V 2 bases, and 5 bases lay outside the gene matches. There are 16 residues in the CDR3.

This clonotype was observed a handful of times. The CDR3: CSVEGPGPGETQYF. DNA of the CDR3: TGCAGCGTTGAAGGCCCAGGTCCGGGCGAGACCCAGTACTTC. The rearrangement uses TRBV29-1 and TRBJ2-5; D remains unclear. The V and J ends lost 1 base and 5 bases respectively, with 14 bases between them. The germline CDR1 and CDR2 sequences are SQVTM and ANQGSEA. The CDR3 covers 14 residues.

This clonotype was seen a handful of times. This chain links TRBV4-1 with TRBJ2-3; the D is unclear. V lost 4 bases to trimming and J lost 0 bases, with 14 bases between them. The CDR3 totals 16 residues. Germline V gene data show CDR1 as MGHRA and CDR2 as YSYEKL. The CDR3: CASSLPKSRSTDTQYF. The DNA for the CDR3 is TGCGCCAGCAGCCTCCCCAAGTCGAGGAGCACAGATACGCAGTATTTT.

The chain is built from TRBV18 and TRBJ1-5; 7 bases are shared with TRBD1. Per the germline V gene, CDR1 is KGHSH and CDR2 is LQKENI. The CDR3 totals 14 residues. V trimming: 2 bases; J trimming: 5 bases; junction bases outside the gene matches: 3. For the CDR3, the DNA is TGTGCCAGCTCACCAGTCAGGGGGGATCAGCCCCAGCATTTT. It encodes CASSPVRGDQPQHF.

This clonotype was observed a few times. The chain joins TRBV19 to TRBJ1-1; perhaps TRBD1 as D (5 bases). Trimming took off 5 bases at V and 3 bases at J, with 16 bases between the two ends. The CDR3 consists of 15 residues. Germline values: CDR1 LNHDA, CDR2 SQIVND (reference sequence). CDR3 protein: CASSFRVLYDTEAFF. In DNA, the CDR3 is TGTGCCAGTAGTTTCAGGGTTCTCTACGACACTGAAGCTTTCTTT.

The genes are TRBV7-2 and TRBJ2-1; D is ambiguous. The V end was cut by 4 bases, the J end by 5 bases, with 9 bases between. Germline CDR1 reads SGHTA; CDR2 reads FQGNSA. This CDR3 is built from 13 residues. CDR3 sequence reads: CASSYGPNNEQFF. CDR3 in DNA: TGTGCCAGCAGCTACGGACCGAACAATGAGCAGTTCTTC.

This clonotype appeared many times. The genes are TRBV5-1 and TRBJ2-1, with 8 nucleotides matching TRBD2. CDR1 and CDR2 (germline): SGHRS, YFSETQ. J lost 15 bases, V lost 3 bases, and 11 bases had no gene match. This CDR3 is 13 amino acids long. The CDR3 DNA reads TGCGCCAGCAGCTCCTCGGGGGGGGCCCTTCGGTTCTTC. Translating it yields CASSSSGGALRFF.

The rearrangement links TRBV5-1 to TRBJ2-2; the D is unclear. Germline V lookup: CDR1 SGHRS, CDR2 YFSETQ. The CDR3 runs 13 residues. Trimming stripped 0 bases from V and 6 bases from J, with 6 bases between. As DNA, the CDR3 is TGCGCCAGCAGCTTGGACCCCTCCGGGGAGCTGTTTTTT. This gives the protein CASSLDPSGELFF.

The J gene is TRBJ1-6, the V gene TRBV5-4, with 8 bases aligning to TRBD1. The CDR3 has 14 amino acids. The germline V gene has CDR1 SGHNT and CDR2 YYREEE (reference sequence). The V gene end was trimmed by 3 bases and the J gene end by 8 bases; junction bases not matched to a gene: 4. The CDR3 region is CASSSDRGYSPLHF. The CDR3, as DNA: TGTGCCAGCAGCTCCGACAGGGGTTATTCACCCCTCCACTTT.

This chain connects TRBV7-2 to TRBJ2-3; weak D call: TRBD1 (5 bases). This CDR3 has 16 amino acids. The ends were cut back, 5 bases at V and 2 bases at J, with 17 bases in the middle. Germline-derived CDR1 and CDR2 are SGHTA and FQGNSA. This CDR3 reads CASSPRQTSYTDTQYF. The CDR3 DNA is TGTGCCAGCAGCCCCAGACAGACTTCTTACACAGATACGCAGTATTTT.

This clonotype has more than one count but fewer than ten. The chain employs TRBV3-1 and TRBJ1-2; 7 bases are a match to TRBD1. V gave up 3 bases and J gave up 0 bases; unmatched junction bases: 4. Looked up from germline, CDR1 is LGHDT and CDR2 is YNNKEL (reference sequence). The CDR3 covers 15 residues. The CDR3 DNA reads TGTGCCAGCAGCCACCTGGACAGGCCTAACTATGGCTACACCTTC. Translating it yields CASSHLDRPNYGYTF.

The sample holds a few counts of this clonotype. This chain uses TRBV29-1 with TRBJ1-2; a possible D gene is TRBD1 (6 bases). The germline CDR1 and CDR2 sequences are SQVTM and ANQGSEA. Trimming took off 3 bases at V and 8 bases at J, with 13 bases between the two ends. CDR3 length: 12 residues. CDR3 residues: CSVDSGAWGYTF. The CDR3 nucleotides read TGCAGCGTTGACTCGGGGGCGTGGGGCTACACCTTC. The full variable domain, rest sourced from reference TRBV29-1 and TRBJ1-2, is SAVISQKPSRDICQRGTSLTIQCQVDSQVTMMFWYRQQPGQSLTLIATANQGSEATYESGFVIDKFPISRPNLTFSTLTVSNMSPEDSSIYLCSVDSGAWGYTFGSGTRLTVV.

There are a few counts of this clonotype. The chain uses TRBV7-2 and TRBJ2-5; 8 bases align to TRBD2. Trimming removed 7 bases from V and 4 bases from J; junction bases left unmatched: 11. This CDR3 has 15 residues. Germline V lookup: CDR1 SGHTA, CDR2 FQGNSA. For the CDR3, the DNA is TGTGCCAGCAACTGGGGCGGGGGGTTAGGAGAGACCCAGTACTTC. Amino acid sequence: CASNWGGGLGETQYF.

The chain is built from TRBV4-1 and TRBJ1-5; the D is unclear. The CDR3 consists of 14 residues. V was cut by 3 bases and J by 0 bases, with 6 bases left in between. Looked up from germline, CDR1 is MGHRA and CDR2 is YSYEKL. CDR3 amino acids: CASSQEYSNQPQHF. In DNA form, the CDR3 reads TGCGCCAGCAGCCAGGAGTATAGCAATCAGCCCCAGCATTTT.

V is TRBV6-5 and J is TRBJ2-3; the D gene could be TRBD1 or TRBD2 (5 bases each). The CDR3 length is 15 residues. V lost 4 bases and J 2 bases, leaving 13 bases between the germline ends. Per germline, CDR1 MNHEY and CDR2 SVGAGI. The CDR3 DNA sequence: TGTGCCAGCAGTTCCCTGGGGACCCCCACAGATACGCAGTATTTT. Its translation is CASSSLGTPTDTQYF.

A few counts support this clonotype. This chain joins TRBV2 and TRBJ2-1, with D maybe TRBD1 (6 bases). Germline V gene data show CDR1 as SNHLY and CDR2 as FYNNEI. The CDR3 length is 13 residues. Trimming cost V 6 bases and J 9 bases, with 15 bases left between them. CDR3 DNA: TGTGCCAGCAGGCCCAGACAGGCTGGTGAGCAGTTCTTC. It codes for CASRPRQAGEQFF. Looking up the rest from reference TRBV2 and TRBJ2-1 gives the full variable domain: EPEVTQTPSHQVTQMGQEVILRCVPISNHLYFYWYRQILGQKVEFLVSFYNNEISEKSEIFDDQFSVERPDGSNFTLKIRSTKLEDSAMYFCASRPRQAGEQFFGPGTRLTVL.

The J gene is TRBJ2-5, the V gene TRBV7-2, with TRBD1 as a possible D gene (6 bases). Trimming took off 6 bases at V and 5 bases at J, with 13 bases between the two ends. Germline assignment: CDR1 SGHTA and CDR2 FQGNSA. This CDR3 contains 13 residues. CDR3 in DNA: TGTGCCAGCAGACAAGACAGGAGTGAGACCCAGTACTTC. Its protein product is CASRQDRSETQYF.

This clonotype was observed a handful of times. V is TRBV10-3 and J is TRBJ2-3; 7 nucleotides align to TRBD1. Germline trimming cut 10 bases from V and 2 bases from J; bases unmatched to any gene: 3. The CDR3 loop spans 12 amino acids. Germline V gene lookup returns CDR1 ENHRY and CDR2 SYGVKD. The CDR3 nucleotides are TGTGCCAACGGACAGGACACAGATACGCAGTATTTT. As protein: CANGQDTDTQYF.

This clonotype has more than one count but fewer than ten. V and J are TRBV20-1 and TRBJ2-5; TRBD1 agrees at 7 bases. In germline, CDR1 is DFQATT, CDR2 SNEGSKA (reference sequence). The junction had 11 bases not matched to a gene; V was cut back by 6 bases and J by 4 bases. The CDR3 has 14 amino acids. The CDR3 sequence: CSAFDRARGETQYF. The CDR3 bases are TGCAGTGCCTTCGACAGGGCTCGAGGAGAGACCCAGTACTTC.

This rearrangement joins TRBV7-9 to TRBJ1-1; the D gene is possibly TRBD1 (5 bases). Germline V CDR1 and CDR2: SEHNR, FQNEAQ (reference sequence). The length of the CDR3 is 15 residues. Trimming left V 3 bases short and J 2 bases short, with 13 bases between. The CDR3 sequence is CASSFAGTINTEAFF. The CDR3 region has the DNA TGTGCCAGCAGCTTTGCAGGGACGATAAACACTGAAGCTTTCTTT. Drawing the rest from reference TRBV7-9 and TRBJ1-1, the complete variable domain is DTGVSQNPRHKITKRGQNVTFRCDPISEHNRLYWYRQTLGQGPEFLTYFQNEAQLEKSRLLSDRFSAERPKGSFSTLEIQRTEQGDSAMYLCASSFAGTINTEAFFGQGTRLTVV.

This clonotype was seen only a few times. Here the CDR3 DNA reads TGCGCCAGCAACCCAAGGTTCAGGGTCTCCTACAATGAGCAGTTCTTC. This sequence encodes CASNPRFRVSYNEQFF. The J gene is TRBJ2-1, the V gene TRBV23-1, with a tentative D call TRBD1 (5 bases). TRBV23-1 qualifies as an ORF whose function is uncertain. The CDR3 has 16 residues. The ends were cut back, 7 bases at V and 0 bases at J, with 16 bases in the middle.

This clonotype was seen a few times. J is TRBJ2-2 and V is TRBV5-1, with D possibly TRBD1 on 5 matching bases. This CDR3 contains 14 residues. The V gene's germline CDR1 is SGHRS and CDR2 YFSETQ. V was clipped by 6 bases and J by 0 bases, with 9 bases between them. The CDR3 loop reads CASNDRPNTGELFF. In DNA, the CDR3 is TGCGCCAGCAACGACAGACCGAACACCGGGGAGCTGTTTTTT.

The chain combines TRBV24-1 with TRBJ2-1; 7 bases are shared with TRBD1. The CDR3 contains 16 residues. Germline V gene lookup returns CDR1 KGHDR and CDR2 SFDVKD. V lost 9 bases to trimming and J lost 0 bases; unmatched junction nucleotides: 10. In DNA form, the CDR3 reads TGTGCCACCGGCCGGGACAGCCTTAGCTCCTACAATGAGCAGTTCTTC. Amino acids: CATGRDSLSSYNEQFF.

This clonotype has only a few counts. The chain joins TRBV4-2 to TRBJ2-3, with 9 bases that match TRBD1. There are 16 residues in the CDR3. CDR1 LGHNA and CDR2 YNFKEQ come from the germline V gene. V was pared by 4 bases and J by 3 bases, with 8 bases of the junction left unmatched. The CDR3 sequence: CASSLMGGTGTDTQYF. The CDR3 DNA follows: TGTGCCAGCAGCCTTATGGGGGGGACAGGGACAGATACGCAGTATTTT.